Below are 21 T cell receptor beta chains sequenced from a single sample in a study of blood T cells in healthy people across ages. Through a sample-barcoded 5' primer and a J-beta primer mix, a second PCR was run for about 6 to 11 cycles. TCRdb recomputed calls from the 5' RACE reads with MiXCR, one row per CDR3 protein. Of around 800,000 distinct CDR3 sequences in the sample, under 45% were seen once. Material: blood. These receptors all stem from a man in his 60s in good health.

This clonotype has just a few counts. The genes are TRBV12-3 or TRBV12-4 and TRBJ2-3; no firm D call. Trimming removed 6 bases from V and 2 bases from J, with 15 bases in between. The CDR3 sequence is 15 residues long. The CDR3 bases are TGTGCCAGCAGACAAGTGGACGGGTACACAGATACGCAGTATTTT. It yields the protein CASRQVDGYTDTQYF.

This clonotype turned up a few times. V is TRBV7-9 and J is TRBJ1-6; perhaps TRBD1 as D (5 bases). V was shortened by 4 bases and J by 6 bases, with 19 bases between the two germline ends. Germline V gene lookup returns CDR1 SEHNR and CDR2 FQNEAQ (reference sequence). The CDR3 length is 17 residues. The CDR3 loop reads CASSSGTLLTSNSPLHF. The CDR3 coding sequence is TGTGCCAGCAGCTCCGGGACCCTACTCACTTCTAATTCACCCCTCCACTTT.

The CDR3 region is CASSPAEPPRAFF. The CDR3 region has the DNA TGTGCCAGCAGTCCCGCGGAGCCCCCTAGGGCTTTCTTT. This chain connects TRBV12-3 or TRBV12-4 to TRBJ1-1; D is ambiguous. Trimming shortened V by 5 bases and J by 11 bases, and 18 bases separated the two germline ends. The CDR3 covers 13 residues.

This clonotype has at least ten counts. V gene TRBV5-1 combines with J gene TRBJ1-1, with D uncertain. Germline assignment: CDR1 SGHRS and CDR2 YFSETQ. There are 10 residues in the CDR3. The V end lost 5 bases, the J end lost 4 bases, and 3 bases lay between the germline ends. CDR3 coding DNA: TGCGCCAGCAGGGGCACTGAAGCTTTCTTT. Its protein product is CASRGTEAFF.

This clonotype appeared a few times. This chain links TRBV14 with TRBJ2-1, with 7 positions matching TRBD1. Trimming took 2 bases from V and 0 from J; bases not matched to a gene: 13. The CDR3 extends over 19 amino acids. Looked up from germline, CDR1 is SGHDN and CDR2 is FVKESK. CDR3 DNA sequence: TGTGCCAGCAGCCAATACCGACCAGGGGGTTGGGGCTCCTACAATGAGCAGTTCTTC. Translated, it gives CASSQYRPGGWGSYNEQFF.

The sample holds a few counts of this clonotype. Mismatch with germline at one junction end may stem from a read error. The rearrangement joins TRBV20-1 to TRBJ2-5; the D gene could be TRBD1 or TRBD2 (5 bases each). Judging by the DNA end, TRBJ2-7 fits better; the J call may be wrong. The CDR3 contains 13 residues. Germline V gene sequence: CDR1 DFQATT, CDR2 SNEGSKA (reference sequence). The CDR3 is CGARGDGYYEQYF. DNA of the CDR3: TGCGGTGCTAGAGGGGACGGTTACTACGAGCAGTACTTC.

CDR3 DNA sequence: TGCGCCAGCAGCCTCCGCCCGAGCGGGGGACAAGAGACCCAGTACTTC. The encoded protein is CASSLRPSGGQETQYF. The chain combines TRBV5-1 with TRBJ2-5, with 8 bases fitting TRBD2. Germline V CDR1 and CDR2: SGHRS, YFSETQ. The junction had 10 bases not matched to a gene; V was cut back by 4 bases and J by 2 bases. The CDR3 is made up of 16 amino acids. The variable domain in full, completed from reference TRBV5-1 and TRBJ2-5, reads KAGVTQTPRYLIKTRGQQVTLSCSPISGHRSVSWYQQTPGQGLQFLFEYFSETQRNKGNFPGRFSGRQFSNSRSEMNVSTLELGDSALYLCASSLRPSGGQETQYFGPGTRLLVL.

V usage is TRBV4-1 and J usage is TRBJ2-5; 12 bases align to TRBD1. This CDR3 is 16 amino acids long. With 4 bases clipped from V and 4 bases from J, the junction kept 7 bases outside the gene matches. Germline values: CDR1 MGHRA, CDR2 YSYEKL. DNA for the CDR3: TGCGCCAGCAGCCCAAGGGACAGGGGGCTCGGAGAGACCCAGTACTTC. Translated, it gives CASSPRDRGLGETQYF.

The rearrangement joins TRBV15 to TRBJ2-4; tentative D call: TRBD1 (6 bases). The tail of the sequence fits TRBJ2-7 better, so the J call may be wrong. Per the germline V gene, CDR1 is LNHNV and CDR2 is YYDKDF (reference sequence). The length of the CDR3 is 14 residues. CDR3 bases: TGTGCCACCAGCCCTCGGACAGAACCATACGAGCAGTACTTC. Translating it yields CATSPRTEPYEQYF.

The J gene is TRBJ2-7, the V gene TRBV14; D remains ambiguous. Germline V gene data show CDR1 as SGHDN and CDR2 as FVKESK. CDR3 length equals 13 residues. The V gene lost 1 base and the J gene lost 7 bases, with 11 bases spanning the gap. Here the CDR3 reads CASSQGHFGEQYF. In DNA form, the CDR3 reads TGTGCCAGCAGCCAAGGCCATTTTGGGGAGCAGTACTTC.

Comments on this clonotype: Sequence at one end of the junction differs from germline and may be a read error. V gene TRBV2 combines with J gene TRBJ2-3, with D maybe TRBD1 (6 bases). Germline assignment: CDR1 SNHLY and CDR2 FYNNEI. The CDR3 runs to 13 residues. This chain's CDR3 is CTSDQGSSDTQYF. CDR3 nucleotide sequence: TGTACCAGCGATCAGGGGTCCTCAGATACGCAGTATTTT. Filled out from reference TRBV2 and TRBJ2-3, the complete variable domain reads EPEVTQTPSHQVTQMGQEVILRCVPISNHLYFYWYRQILGQKVEFLVSFYNNEISEKSEIFDDQFSVERPDGSNFTLKIRSTKLEDSAMYFCTSDQGSSDTQYFGPGTRLTVL.

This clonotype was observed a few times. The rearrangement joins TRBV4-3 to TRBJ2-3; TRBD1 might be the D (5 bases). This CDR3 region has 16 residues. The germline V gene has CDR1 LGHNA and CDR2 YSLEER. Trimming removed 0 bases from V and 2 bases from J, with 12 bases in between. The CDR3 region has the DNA TGCGCCAGCAGCCAAGATCAGGGCTTCCTCACAGATACGCAGTATTTT. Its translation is CASSQDQGFLTDTQYF.

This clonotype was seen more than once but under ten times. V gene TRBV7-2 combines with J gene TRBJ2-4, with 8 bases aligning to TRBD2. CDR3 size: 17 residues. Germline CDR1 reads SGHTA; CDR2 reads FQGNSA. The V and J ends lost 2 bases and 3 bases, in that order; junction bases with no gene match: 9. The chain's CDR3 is CASSLNAGGYDKNIQYF. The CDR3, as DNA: TGTGCCAGCAGCTTAAACGCGGGGGGATACGACAAAAACATTCAGTACTTC.

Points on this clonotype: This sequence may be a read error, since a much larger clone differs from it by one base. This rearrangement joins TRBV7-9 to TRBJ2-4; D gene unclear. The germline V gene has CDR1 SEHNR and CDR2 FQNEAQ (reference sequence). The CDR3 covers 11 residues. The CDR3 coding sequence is TGTGTCAGCAGCTCGTCCGGTGAGCAGTACTTC. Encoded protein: CVSSSSGEQYF.

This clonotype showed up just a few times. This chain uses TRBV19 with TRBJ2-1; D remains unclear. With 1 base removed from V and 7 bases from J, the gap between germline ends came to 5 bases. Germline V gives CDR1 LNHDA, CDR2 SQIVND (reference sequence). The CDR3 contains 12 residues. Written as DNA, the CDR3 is TGTGCCAGTAGTATAGCCGGGAATGAGCAGTTCTTC. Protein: CASSIAGNEQFF.

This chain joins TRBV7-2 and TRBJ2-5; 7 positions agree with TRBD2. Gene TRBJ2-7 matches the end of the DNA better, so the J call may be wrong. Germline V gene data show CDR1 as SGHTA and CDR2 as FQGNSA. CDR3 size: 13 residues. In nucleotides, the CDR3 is TGTGCCAGCAGCGGAAGCGGGGTCTACGAGCAGTACTTC. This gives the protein CASSGSGVYEQYF.

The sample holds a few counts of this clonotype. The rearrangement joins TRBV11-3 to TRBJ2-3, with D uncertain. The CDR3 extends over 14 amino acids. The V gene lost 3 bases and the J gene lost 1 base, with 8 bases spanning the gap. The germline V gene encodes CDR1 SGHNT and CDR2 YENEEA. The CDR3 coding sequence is TGTGCCAGCAGCTTGATCGGTGGCACAGATACGCAGTATTTT. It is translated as CASSLIGGTDTQYF.

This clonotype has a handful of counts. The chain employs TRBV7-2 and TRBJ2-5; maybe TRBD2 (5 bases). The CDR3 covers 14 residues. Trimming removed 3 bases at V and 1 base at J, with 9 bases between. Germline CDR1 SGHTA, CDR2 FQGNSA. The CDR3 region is CASSFYGLQETQYF. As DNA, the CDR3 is TGTGCCAGCAGCTTCTACGGACTCCAAGAGACCCAGTACTTC.

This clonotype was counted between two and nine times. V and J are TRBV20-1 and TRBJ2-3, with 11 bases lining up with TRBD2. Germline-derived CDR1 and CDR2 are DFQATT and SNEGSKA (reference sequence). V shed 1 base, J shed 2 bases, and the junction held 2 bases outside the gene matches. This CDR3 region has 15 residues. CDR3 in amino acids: CSARGLAGLTDTQYF. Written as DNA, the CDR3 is TGCAGTGCTAGAGGACTAGCGGGGCTCACAGATACGCAGTATTTT.

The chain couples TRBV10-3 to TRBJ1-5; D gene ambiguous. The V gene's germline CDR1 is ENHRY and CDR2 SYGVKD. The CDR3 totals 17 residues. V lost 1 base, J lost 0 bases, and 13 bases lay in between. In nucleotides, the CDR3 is TGTGCCATCAGTGAGTTTGGTACGGACTATAGCAATCAGCCCCAGCATTTT. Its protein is CAISEFGTDYSNQPQHF.

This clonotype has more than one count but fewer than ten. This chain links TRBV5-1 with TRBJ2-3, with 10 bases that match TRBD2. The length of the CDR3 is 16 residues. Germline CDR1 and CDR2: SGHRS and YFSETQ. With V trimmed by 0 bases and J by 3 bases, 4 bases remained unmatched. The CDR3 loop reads CASSLEAGGPTDTQYF. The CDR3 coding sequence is TGCGCCAGCAGCTTGGAAGCGGGGGGGCCGACAGATACGCAGTATTTT. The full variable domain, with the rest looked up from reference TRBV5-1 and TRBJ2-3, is KAGVTQTPRYLIKTRGQQVTLSCSPISGHRSVSWYQQTPGQGLQFLFEYFSETQRNKGNFPGRFSGRQFSNSRSEMNVSTLELGDSALYLCASSLEAGGPTDTQYFGPGTRLTVL.